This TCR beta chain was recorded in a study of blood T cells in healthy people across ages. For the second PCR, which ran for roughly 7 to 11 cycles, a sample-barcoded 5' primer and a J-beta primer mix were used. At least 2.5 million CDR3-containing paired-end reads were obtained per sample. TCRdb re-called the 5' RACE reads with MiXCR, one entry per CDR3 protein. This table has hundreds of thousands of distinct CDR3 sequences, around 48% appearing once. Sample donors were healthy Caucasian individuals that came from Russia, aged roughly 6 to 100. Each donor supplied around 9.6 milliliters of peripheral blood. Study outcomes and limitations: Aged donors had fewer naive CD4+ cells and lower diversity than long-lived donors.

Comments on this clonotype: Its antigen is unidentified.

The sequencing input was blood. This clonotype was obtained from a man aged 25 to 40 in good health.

The CDR3 DNA reads TGCAGTGCTGAACCCGGGGACGGCTCCTACGAGCAGTACTTC. This gives the protein CSAEPGDGSYEQYF. The chain uses TRBV20-1 and TRBJ2-5; tentatively, D is TRBD1 or TRBD2 (5 bases each). Gene TRBJ2-7 matches the end of the DNA better, so the J call may be wrong. CDR1 is DFQATT and CDR2 is SNEGSKA in the germline V gene (reference sequence). CDR3 size: 14 residues.